These 13 T cell receptor beta chains were all obtained from the same sample, sequenced in a study of blood T cell repertoires in COVID-19 (dated by TCRdb to the early 2020s). Receptor amplification or capture employed the immunoSEQ multiplex PCR assay. TCRdb obtained this table from immuneACCESS and retained in-frame rearrangements with V and J assigned. These tables miss some clones; where compared with another copy, unresolved V genes account for less than half of the shortfall, and the remainder is unexplained. The sample table shows some 28,000 clones, and approximately 84% are seen once. In total, the top ten clones hold less than 20% of the sample. Sequencing used peripheral blood. The receptors come from a man in his 70s with active COVID-19.

V usage is TRBV5-4 and J usage is TRBJ1-6; 9 bases are a match to TRBD1. The V and J ends lost 1 base and 10 bases, in that order; junction bases with no gene match: 6. Germline lookup yields CDR1 SGHNT and CDR2 YYREEE (reference sequence). This CDR3 is 15 amino acids long. The CDR3 protein is CASSLNRGLGSPLHF. CDR3 nucleotides: TGTGCCAGCAGCTTGAACAGGGGGCTAGGATCACCCCTCCACTTT. Full variable domain (missing parts from reference TRBV5-4 and TRBJ1-6): ETGVTQSPTHLIKTRGQQVTLRCSSQSGHNTVSWYQQALGQGPQFIFQYYREEENGRGNFPPRFSGLQFPNYSSELNVNALELDDSALYLCASSLNRGLGSPLHFGNGTRLTVT.

The rearrangement links TRBV5-1 to TRBJ2-7, with a weak D call TRBD1 (7 bases). Trimming removed 3 bases from V and 3 bases from J, with 16 bases in between. The germline gives CDR1 SGHRS, CDR2 YFSETQ. This CDR3 region has 15 residues. The CDR3 DNA is TGCGCCAGCAGCTCGGGGCCAGGGGGGTTCTACGAGCAGTACTTC. Translated, it gives CASSSGPGGFYEQYF.

V usage is TRBV7-9 and J usage is TRBJ2-1; the match to TRBD2 covers 12 bases. This CDR3 is 16 amino acids long. The germline V gene has CDR1 SEHNR and CDR2 FQNEAQ (reference sequence). The ends lost 5 bases at V and 10 bases at J; junction bases unmatched: 12. Here the CDR3 DNA reads TGTGCCAGCAGCCCTATAGTCACTAGCGGGGGGATAGAGCAGTTCTTC. It translates to CASSPIVTSGGIEQFF.

V usage is TRBV5-6 and J usage is TRBJ1-4; 9 positions agree with TRBD1. This CDR3 is 15 amino acids long. V dropped 4 bases and J dropped 6; count of bases not matched to a gene: 7. Germline V gene lookup returns CDR1 SGHDT and CDR2 YYEEEE. Here the CDR3 reads CASSHDRGWDEKLFF. CDR3 sequence (DNA): TGTGCCAGCAGCCACGACAGGGGGTGGGATGAAAAACTGTTTTTT.

A note on this clone: The same CDR3 also results from other DNA sequences found in this sample. The rearrangement joins TRBV6-1 to TRBJ1-5, with TRBD1 identical over 8 bases. Germline V gene sequence: CDR1 MNHNS, CDR2 SASEGT. After removal of 1 base from V and 0 bases from J, the junction contained 8 bases not matched to a gene. The CDR3 loop spans 18 amino acids. The CDR3 DNA is TGTGCCAGCAGTGAAGTTGGGACAGGACGATCTAGCAATCAGCCCCAGCATTTT. Its protein product is CASSEVGTGRSSNQPQHF.

V and J are TRBV29-1 and TRBJ2-7, with 8 bases that match TRBD2. CDR3 length equals 12 residues. V dropped 3 bases and J dropped 5; count of bases not matched to a gene: 3. Germline CDR1 and CDR2: SQVTM and ANQGSEA. The CDR3 DNA reads as TGCAGCGTTGACGGGGGGGCCCACGAGCAGTACTTC. Its protein is CSVDGGAHEQYF.

The chain joins TRBV10-2 to TRBJ1-2; the D gene is possibly TRBD1 (6 bases). Trimming took off 4 bases at V and 1 base at J, with 10 bases between the two ends. Germline CDR1 reads WSHSY; CDR2 reads SAAADI. The CDR3 loop spans 14 amino acids. Written as DNA, the CDR3 is TGCGCCAGCAGTGGTTACAGGGATAACTATGGCTACACCTTC. It encodes CASSGYRDNYGYTF.

The V and J genes are TRBV24-1 and TRBJ2-1; 8 bases are a match to TRBD1. This CDR3 is 16 amino acids long. Germline lookup yields CDR1 KGHDR and CDR2 SFDVKD. Trimming took 3 bases from V and 7 from J; bases not matched to a gene: 10. Here the CDR3 DNA reads TGTGCCACCAGTGATCCTGGACAGGGAGTTTCAAATGAGCAGTTCTTC. As protein: CATSDPGQGVSNEQFF.

The J gene is TRBJ2-7, the V gene TRBV5-4; TRBD1 aligns across 8 bases. The CDR3 runs to 15 residues. V lost 0 bases and J lost 2; bases outside the gene matches: 4. Germline CDR1 is SGHNT and CDR2 is YYREEE (reference sequence). The CDR3 DNA reads TGTGCCAGCAGCTTGGGGCAGGGGGCACCCTACGAGCAGTACTTC. It codes for CASSLGQGAPYEQYF.

The J gene is TRBJ1-2, the V gene TRBV11-2, with no clear D. V lost 5 bases to trimming and J lost 4 bases, with 5 bases between them. The CDR3 spans 11 residues. Germline lookup yields CDR1 SGHAT and CDR2 FQNNGV. Here the CDR3 reads CASSPGYGYTF. CDR3 sequence (DNA): TGTGCCAGCAGCCCCGGCTATGGCTACACCTTC.

V gene TRBV3-1 (or the pseudogene TRBV3-2) combines with J gene TRBJ2-5; 15 nucleotides line up with TRBD2. The CDR3 spans 19 residues. The V gene's germline CDR1 is LGHDT and CDR2 YNNKEL (reference sequence). The J segment lost 2 bases and the V segment lost 5 bases, leaving 12 bases of the junction unmatched. The CDR3 reads CASSKRLGLAGGAQETQYF. The CDR3 DNA reads as TGTGCCAGCAGCAAACGCTTGGGACTAGCGGGGGGTGCGCAAGAGACCCAGTACTTC.

The chain links TRBV6-5 to TRBJ1-3; 8 bases fit TRBD1. The CDR3 totals 14 residues. The germline CDR1 and CDR2 sequences are MNHEY and SVGAGI. V was clipped by 6 bases and J by 1 base; unmatched bases: 2. CDR3 amino acids: CASRGTGSGNTIYF. CDR3 in DNA: TGTGCCAGCAGGGGGACAGGTTCTGGAAACACCATATATTTT.

The rearrangement uses TRBV12-3 or TRBV12-4 and TRBJ1-1; 10 bases agree with TRBD1. V trimming: 5 bases; J trimming: 4 bases; junction bases outside the gene matches: 1. This CDR3 is built from 13 residues. Here the CDR3 reads CASSRDRGTEAFF. The CDR3 DNA reads as TGTGCCAGCAGTAGGGACAGGGGCACTGAAGCTTTCTTT.